The entry below gives a single T cell receptor beta chain sequence along with its context. Antigen unknown. The source of the sample is a study of T cells after yellow fever vaccination. The wider study: It was SMART-Seq v4 Ultra Low Input that prepared the fractions with low cell numbers.

Study outcomes and limitations: A small proportion of clonotypes was detected in both the CD4 and CD8 compartments.

TCRdb reprocessed the 5' RACE reads via MiXCR and lists one record per CDR3 protein. The table records around 120,000 distinct CDR3 sequences, over 12% of them present only once. CDR3 length equals 12 residues. CDR1 and CDR2 (germline): MGHRA, YSYEKL. Trimming left V 0 bases short and J 8 bases short, with 6 bases between. The receptor was derived from a man aged 18 to 29 who received the YFV17D yellow fever vaccine. The sample consisted of CD8+ T cells sorted from PBMCs, taken 5 days after the yellow fever booster vaccination. The chain has TRBV4-1 and TRBJ2-3; no definite D call. The CDR3 nucleotides are TGCGCCAGCAGCCAAGAAGGCAGTACGCAGTATTTT. The encoded protein is CASSQEGSTQYF.